The 30 T cell receptor beta chains in this list originate from one sample, sequenced in a study of regulatory T cells in long-lasting Graves disease. Time point of the sample: newly diagnosed GD, antithyroid drugs for less than 3 months. PBMC RNA was the source of the TCR library. HTBI primers from iRepertoire and Arm-PCR of CDR3 regions yielded the TCR beta libraries. TCRdb recomputed calls from the multiplex PCR reads with MiXCR, one row per CDR3 protein. The sample consists of about 220,000 distinct CDR3 sequences, roughly a fifth of them appearing once. A further study also used this sample, focusing on T cells in Graves' hyperthyroidism and ophthalmopathy.

This specimen consisted of peripheral blood mononuclear cells (PBMCs), obtained at new diagnosis, from a patient treated with antithyroid drugs. Source of these receptors: a woman aged 25 to 39 with Graves disease.

The rearrangement uses TRBV28 and TRBJ2-7; 7 nucleotides align to TRBD1. The germline V gene has CDR1 MDHEN and CDR2 SYDVKM. J lost 3 bases, V lost 2 bases, and 10 bases had no gene match. The CDR3 loop spans 16 amino acids. This CDR3 is CASSLHRGPNHYEQYF. In DNA form, the CDR3 reads TGTGCCAGCAGTTTACACAGGGGTCCAAATCACTACGAGCAGTACTTC.

V usage is TRBV27 and J usage is TRBJ2-7, with 9 positions matching TRBD1. CDR3 length equals 15 residues. V lost 3 bases and J lost 2; bases outside the gene matches: 5. Germline V gene lookup returns CDR1 MNHEY and CDR2 SMNVEV (reference sequence). The CDR3 sequence is CASSFRTGVPYEQYF. DNA of the CDR3: TGTGCCAGCAGTTTTCGGACAGGGGTTCCCTACGAGCAGTACTTC.

The rearrangement uses TRBV20-1 and TRBJ1-1, with 7 bases fitting TRBD1. Germline values: CDR1 DFQATT, CDR2 SNEGSKA (reference sequence). With V trimmed by 0 bases and J by 1 base, 5 bases remained unmatched. CDR3 length: 15 residues. Here the CDR3 DNA reads TGCAGTGCTAGAGATAGGGGGCTGGCGAACACTGAAGCTTTCTTT. Translating it yields CSARDRGLANTEAFF.

This clonotype was recorded many times. The chain couples TRBV12-3 or TRBV12-4 to TRBJ1-6, with a possible D match to TRBD1 (5 bases). The CDR3 has 13 residues. Trimming removed 8 bases from V and 3 bases from J, with 8 bases in between. CDR3 sequence reads: CASGTVYNSPLHF. The CDR3 DNA sequence: TGTGCCAGCGGGACGGTCTATAATTCACCCCTCCACTTT.

This clonotype was recorded at least ten times. This chain connects TRBV12-3 or TRBV12-4 to TRBJ2-1, with 8 bases lining up with TRBD2. The CDR3 spans 14 residues. V lost 7 bases, J lost 5 bases, and 7 bases stayed unmatched. The CDR3 loop is CASKSQRGNNEQFF. Here the CDR3 DNA reads TGTGCCAGCAAAAGTCAGCGGGGGAACAATGAGCAGTTCTTC.

Many counts were recorded for this clonotype. The chain employs TRBV29-1 and TRBJ1-1; D not resolved. Germline V CDR1 and CDR2: SQVTM, ANQGSEA. Trimming removed 6 bases at V and 1 base at J, with 15 bases between. The CDR3 is made up of 14 amino acids. The CDR3 region has the DNA TGCAGCGTGTCCGCGGGAACCGCGAACACTGAAGCTTTCTTT. Amino acids: CSVSAGTANTEAFF.

The rearrangement joins TRBV28 to TRBJ2-3, with 9 positions matching TRBD1. This CDR3 spans 15 amino acids. Germline values: CDR1 MDHEN, CDR2 SYDVKM. The V segment lost 8 bases and the J segment 3 bases; nucleotides outside the gene matches: 9. The CDR3: CASGPTGGSTDTQYF. The CDR3 DNA sequence: TGTGCCAGCGGGCCGACAGGGGGGTCAACAGATACGCAGTATTTT.

This clonotype was observed many times. The chain is built from TRBV27 and TRBJ2-1, with D unresolved. In germline, CDR1 is MNHEY, CDR2 SMNVEV (reference sequence). This CDR3 has 14 amino acids. Trimming removed 0 bases at V and 9 bases at J, with 12 bases between. The CDR3 reads CASSLSSQSREQFF. CDR3 DNA sequence: TGTGCCAGCAGTTTATCCTCCCAGTCCCGTGAGCAGTTCTTC.

The CDR3 DNA reads TGTGCCAGCAGCGTAGGGACCCGCGGGAGGGGGCTGTCCTACGAGCAGTACTTC. It translates to CASSVGTRGRGLSYEQYF. The rearrangement uses TRBV9 and TRBJ2-7, with 9 bases fitting TRBD2. J lost 1 base, V lost 0 bases, and 11 bases had no gene match. Looked up from germline, CDR1 is SGDLS and CDR2 is YYNGEE. This CDR3 has 18 residues.

There are many counts of this clonotype. The rearrangement joins TRBV28 to TRBJ1-1, with D tentatively TRBD1 (5 bases). Germline V gene sequence: CDR1 MDHEN, CDR2 SYDVKM. The CDR3 totals 13 residues. V was clipped by 7 bases and J by 4 bases, with 13 bases between them. The CDR3 is CASKEGNPTEAFF. As DNA, the CDR3 is TGTGCCAGCAAGGAGGGGAATCCCACTGAAGCTTTCTTT.

In this sample, this clonotype turned up many times. The chain employs TRBV2 and TRBJ2-7; 9 bases line up with TRBD1. Trimming cost V 4 bases and J 4 bases; bases outside gene matches: 11. Germline CDR1 reads SNHLY; CDR2 reads FYNNEI. This CDR3 comprises 16 residues. The CDR3 bases are TGTGCCAGCAGTGCAACCGGGACAGGGCGTAGGTACGAGCAGTACTTC. It yields the protein CASSATGTGRRYEQYF.

This clonotype was picked up many times. The chain employs TRBV20-1 and TRBJ2-1; 15 nucleotides agree with TRBD2. Germline values: CDR1 DFQATT, CDR2 SNEGSKA (reference sequence). Trimming at V came to 4 bases and at J to 7 bases, leaving 20 bases not matched to a gene. The CDR3 is 20 amino acids. The CDR3 coding sequence is TGCAGTGCTATTCATAGCAGGACTAGCGGGAGGGCCCGGTACCCTAATGAGCAGTTCTTC. Protein product: CSAIHSRTSGRARYPNEQFF.

This clonotype came up once. This sequence joins TRBV6-2 or TRBV6-3 and TRBJ1-4; D remains unclear. In germline, CDR1 is MNHEY, CDR2 SVGEGT. CDR3 length: 15 amino acids. Trimming cost V 5 bases and J 0 bases, with 10 bases left between them. The CDR3 region is CASSEIYATNEKLFF. CDR3 DNA sequence: TGTGCCAGCAGTGAAATATACGCAACTAATGAAAAACTGTTTTTT.

This rearrangement joins TRBV27 to TRBJ1-1, with D possibly TRBD1 on 6 matching bases. Germline CDR1 and CDR2: MNHEY and SMNVEV (reference sequence). This CDR3 is built from 15 residues. Trimming removed 6 bases from V and 1 base from J, with 15 bases in between. The CDR3 is CASRPGGRRNTEAFF. DNA of the CDR3: TGTGCCAGCAGACCCGGGGGGCGCCGGAACACTGAAGCTTTCTTT.

Many counts were recorded for this clonotype. The chain has TRBV28 and TRBJ1-2, with TRBD1 matching 7 bases. The germline V gene has CDR1 MDHEN and CDR2 SYDVKM. This CDR3 has 16 residues. V was pared by 6 bases and J by 0 bases, with 10 bases of the junction left unmatched. For the CDR3, the DNA is TGTGCCAGCAGCGACCCGATGGGGACAGCTAACTATGGCTACACCTTC. Amino acids: CASSDPMGTANYGYTF.

The chain couples TRBV20-1 to TRBJ2-7, with D possibly matching TRBD1 (6 bases). Germline CDR1 is DFQATT and CDR2 is SNEGSKA (reference sequence). The germline V and J ends were trimmed by 6 bases and 5 bases, with 29 bases remaining between them. The CDR3 runs to 17 residues. The CDR3 DNA reads TGCAGTGCCCATATCGCCCGGGACACTCCATACCCCAACGAGCAGTACTTC. Its protein is CSAHIARDTPYPNEQYF.

This clonotype was counted at least ten times. This chain connects TRBV6-2 or TRBV6-3 to TRBJ2-1; D is possibly TRBD2 (5 bases). CDR3 length: 15 amino acids. The germline V gene has CDR1 MNHEY and CDR2 SVGEGT. V was cut by 10 bases and J by 4 bases, with 20 bases left in between. The DNA for the CDR3 is TGTGCCACTATCGGGATCGCCAAGACGTACAATGAGCAGTTCTTC. It yields the protein CATIGIAKTYNEQFF.

This clonotype was observed at least ten times. The chain is built from TRBV20-1 and TRBJ2-7, with TRBD1 identical over 7 bases. The CDR3 loop spans 14 amino acids. Germline lookup yields CDR1 DFQATT and CDR2 SNEGSKA (reference sequence). The V and J ends lost 0 bases and 9 bases, in that order; junction bases with no gene match: 11. DNA of the CDR3: TGCAGTGCTAGAGATCGAGGGGGCATTTTAGGGCAGTACTTC. It translates to CSARDRGGILGQYF.

This clonotype was found many times. This chain uses TRBV18 with TRBJ2-1; TRBD1 matches 8 bases. V lost 2 bases to trimming and J lost 7 bases; unmatched junction nucleotides: 13. This CDR3 region has 17 residues. CDR1 is KGHSH and CDR2 is LQKENI in the germline V gene. The CDR3 DNA sequence: TGTGCCAGCTCACCAACCTGGCGGCAGGGGGCGGAAAATGAGCAGTTCTTC. Translating it yields CASSPTWRQGAENEQFF.

This clonotype has only a few counts. This sequence may be a read error, since a much larger clone differs from it by one base. The chain employs TRBV3-1 and TRBJ2-3; D is perhaps TRBD1 (5 bases). Germline CDR1 and CDR2: LGHDT and YNNKEL (reference sequence). Trimming left V 4 bases short and J 6 bases short, with 14 bases between. CDR3 length: 14 residues. CDR3 in DNA: TGTGCCAGCAGCCTGACATTCTCAGGGGATACGCAGTATTTT. Its protein product is CASSLTFSGDTQYF.

This clonotype was recorded many times. This sequence joins TRBV2 and TRBJ2-2; 7 nucleotides match TRBD2. The CDR3 loop spans 18 amino acids. Germline loops: CDR1 SNHLY, CDR2 FYNNEI. J gave up 5 bases and V 4 bases, and 16 bases lay outside the gene matches. The CDR3: CASSGTRKEGRITGELFF. The CDR3 DNA reads TGTGCCAGCAGTGGGACTAGGAAGGAGGGCCGGATAACCGGGGAGCTGTTTTTT.

Many counts were recorded for this clonotype. The chain links TRBV19 to TRBJ2-3; possible D gene TRBD1, 6 bases. Trimming pared 6 bases from V and 1 base from J, leaving 11 bases between. Per the germline V gene, CDR1 is LNHDA and CDR2 is SQIVND (reference sequence). The CDR3 runs to 14 residues. CDR3 DNA: TGTGCCAGTAGACAGGGAACGGGCACAGATACGCAGTATTTT. Protein: CASRQGTGTDTQYF.

This clonotype has at least ten counts. The chain links TRBV11-2 to TRBJ2-5; D remains ambiguous. The CDR3 loop spans 16 amino acids. Germline lookup yields CDR1 SGHAT and CDR2 FQNNGV. V was clipped by 4 bases and J by 5 bases, with 20 bases between them. DNA for the CDR3: TGTGCCAGCAGCTCCCTACTTACTTACGTCTGGGAGACCCAGTACTTC. Its protein product is CASSSLLTYVWETQYF. Filled out from reference TRBV11-2 and TRBJ2-5, the complete variable domain reads EAGVAQSPRYKIIEKRQSVAFWCNPISGHATLYWYQQILGQGPKLLIQFQNNGVVDDSQLPKDRFSAERLKGVDSTLKIQPAKLEDSAVYLCASSSLLTYVWETQYFGPGTRLLVL.

This clonotype was counted many times. The chain employs TRBV6-1 and TRBJ1-4, with 8 bases matching TRBD1. CDR1 and CDR2 from the germline V gene are MNHNS and SASEGT. The CDR3 length is 16 residues. V shed 3 bases, J shed 3 bases, and the junction held 6 bases outside the gene matches. CDR3 DNA sequence: TGTGCCAGCAGTGATACAGGGGGGAGGGCTAATGAAAAACTGTTTTTT. Protein product: CASSDTGGRANEKLFF.

This sequence joins TRBV2 and TRBJ2-2; tentative D call: TRBD1 (6 bases). There are 13 residues in the CDR3. Germline V lookup: CDR1 SNHLY, CDR2 FYNNEI. V lost 6 bases and J lost 6, with 11 bases in between. The CDR3 here is CASRTQGSGELFF. The CDR3, as DNA: TGTGCCAGCAGGACACAGGGCTCCGGGGAGCTGTTTTTT.

This clonotype was seen a few times. V usage is TRBV7-9 and J usage is TRBJ2-7, with 7 bases lining up with TRBD2. CDR3 length: 17 amino acids. Germline CDR1 and CDR2: SEHNR and FQNEAQ (reference sequence). Trimming cost V 4 bases and J 0 bases; bases outside gene matches: 12. The CDR3 spells CASSSAGAGALSYEQYF. As DNA, the CDR3 is TGTGCCAGCAGCTCTGCTGGGGCGGGAGCGCTCTCCTACGAGCAGTACTTC.

This clonotype has more than one count but fewer than ten. A clone one base away is much larger, so this may be a read error. This sequence joins TRBV19 and TRBJ1-1, with D tentatively TRBD1 (5 bases). Germline CDR1 is LNHDA and CDR2 is SQIVND (reference sequence). V was pared by 11 bases and J by 2 bases, with 24 bases between. The CDR3 is made up of 16 amino acids. The CDR3 reads CAGSLSGGRENTEAFF. The CDR3 bases are TGTGCCGGTTCCTTGTCGGGGGGAAGGGAAAACACTGAAGCTTTCTTT.

This clonotype was observed at least ten times. The rearrangement links TRBV5-1 to TRBJ2-1; TRBD2 matches at 10 bases. V lost 1 base, J lost 7 bases, and 11 bases stayed unmatched. The CDR3 is 17 residues long. Germline assignment: CDR1 SGHRS and CDR2 YFSETQ. CDR3 in DNA: TGCGCCAGCAGCTTGTGGAATCTAGCGGGAGAGATGAATGAGCAGTTCTTC. Encoded protein: CASSLWNLAGEMNEQFF.

There are a few counts of this clonotype. Written as DNA, the CDR3 is TGTGCCAGCAGTCACGGACAGGTAGTGGAGACCCAGTACTTC. Protein product: CASSHGQVVETQYF. V is TRBV3-1 and J is TRBJ2-5; TRBD1 agrees at 7 bases. The CDR3 covers 14 residues. Germline V lookup: CDR1 LGHDT, CDR2 YNNKEL (reference sequence). V was pared by 6 bases and J by 5 bases, with 9 bases of the junction left unmatched.

This clonotype was recorded at least ten times. The rearrangement joins TRBV3-1 to TRBJ1-2; 9 bases fit TRBD1. V lost 0 bases and J lost 2; bases outside the gene matches: 7. Germline CDR1 LGHDT, CDR2 YNNKEL (reference sequence). The CDR3 has 17 residues. CDR3 DNA sequence: TGTGCCAGCAGCCAAGACGGAACAGGGGGCGAGAACTATGGCTACACCTTC. Translated: CASSQDGTGGENYGYTF.